Listed below are T cell receptor beta chains from one sample, sequenced in a study of blood T cell repertoires in COVID-19. Sequencing used immunoSEQ multiplex PCR; TCRdb keeps in-frame clones, though not all of them. Of about 200,000 clones listed, 80% to 85% were seen once; the top ten hold less than 9.5%. The sequenced material came from PBMCs or T cells enriched from blood (not recorded which). The receptors were gathered from a man in his forties who had recovered from COVID-19. The CDR3 runs from the conserved cysteine through the conserved F or W.

V: TRBV4-2; CDR3: CASSQRRGGYNEQFF
V: TRBV19; CDR3: CASSPRGGLPTYEQYF
V: TRBV11-2; CDR3: CASSSGQGVGEKLFF
V: TRBV5-1; CDR3: CASSERGSEAFF
V: TRBV6-6; CDR3: CASSKGDSSYEQYF
V: TRBV27; CDR3: CASSLLAGVGTDTQYF
V: TRBV27; CDR3: CASSVGAGTYEQYF
V: TRBV6-2/TRBV6-3; CDR3: CASSYETGGDYGYTF
V: TRBV7-9; CDR3: CAGTGDGDYEQFF
V: TRBV18; CDR3: CASSPQGLQLAFF
V: TRBV7-2; CDR3: CASRRDSPNEKLFF
V: TRBV2; CDR3: CASNLAGGGTDTQYF
V: TRBV6-5; CDR3: CASSYSMWGDNYGYTF
V: TRBV18; CDR3: CASSPEGATEAFF
V: TRBV6-1; CDR3: CASSETRDSPLHF
V: TRBV5-1; CDR3: CASLRDRGSEAFF
V: TRBV30; CDR3: CAWRTPDRGTEAFF
V: TRBV5-4; CDR3: CASSSGVTYGYTF
V: TRBV30; CDR3: CAWSWDRLNTEAFF
V: TRBV30; CDR3: CAWSVRRGQTNQPQHF
V: TRBV2; CDR3: CASVEGAPEQFF
V: TRBV3-1/TRBV3-2; CDR3: CASSRPGDLLYEQYF
V: TRBV28; CDR3: CASSSPATGDYGYTF
V: TRBV9; CDR3: CASSVQVTDTQYF
V: TRBV6-5; CDR3: CASSPQGSTNEKLFF
V: TRBV7-3; CDR3: CATATRLGSQPQHF
V: TRBV5-1; CDR3: CASSLVLGGSGANVLTF
V: TRBV24-1; CDR3: CATSDTGTGAKETQYF
V: TRBV12-3/TRBV12-4; CDR3: CASSAGQGAPGRF
V: TRBV19; CDR3: CASSTPGYKSSYNSPLHF
V: TRBV6-5; CDR3: CASSRLDRSFYGYTF
V: TRBV10-3; CDR3: CAISPGGTGGVMNTEAFF
V: TRBV9; CDR3: CASSLDSRTVYGYTF
V: TRBV4-1; CDR3: CASRPPGAHTEAFF
V: TRBV9; CDR3: CASSARDKLETQYF
V: TRBV28; CDR3: CASSFSGTFLYEQYF
V: TRBV27; CDR3: CASSFRADRNTEAFF
V: TRBV7-2; CDR3: CASSFTRSTDTQYF
V: TRBV14; CDR3: CASSQVEDSLMHYGYTF
V: TRBV11-2; CDR3: CASSPSGGAGPQYF
V: TRBV9; CDR3: CASSLRGQLNTEAFF
V: TRBV5-1; CDR3: CASSLAEGPYEQYF
V: TRBV4-1; CDR3: CASSRSDSLNTQYF
V: TRBV7-8; CDR3: CASSLVRTGTPQETQYF
V: TRBV7-2; CDR3: CASSSPGGLSYNEQFF
V: TRBV3-1/TRBV3-2; CDR3: CASSQGVLAGDQETQYF
V: TRBV10-2; CDR3: CASKEGSGLKQFF
V: TRBV3-1/TRBV3-2; CDR3: CASSDRAFTYGYTF
V: TRBV2; CDR3: CASRGVSNTGELFF
V: TRBV2; CDR3: CASPGPWNTGELFF
V: TRBV2; CDR3: CASTMGLAVYNEQFF
V: TRBV5-1; CDR3: CASDSRGDTDTQYF